This TCR beta chain derives from a study of glioma-infiltrating T cells. The germline CDR1 and CDR2 sequences are MNHNY and SVGAGI (reference sequence). CDR3 length: 15 amino acids. Amplification of TCR alpha and beta CDR3 regions from RNA used iRepertoire nested multiplex PCR. MiXCR, applied by TCRdb to the multiplex PCR reads, yields one record per CDR3 protein. The repertoire holds about 140,000 distinct CDR3 sequences, with about 39% as singletons. This sequence originates from a human donor with low-grade glioma or glioblastoma, undergoing nonglioma brain surgery, or in good health (not recorded which). The sequenced material came from glioma tissue, nonneoplastic brain tissue, or PBMCs (not recorded which). The chain links TRBV6-6 to TRBJ2-3; 7 bases fit TRBD1. The CDR3 bases are TGTGTCGTGAGACCGACAGGGTGTAGCACAGATACGCAGTATTTT. Protein: CVVRPTGCSTDTQYF.